This T cell receptor (beta chain) appears in the sequencing data of a study of Tregs in tolerant kidney transplant recipients. A note on this clone: As yet, its antigen is unknown.

CDR3 length: 14 residues. V lost 5 bases and J lost 2, with 11 bases in between. Germline V gene sequence: CDR1 SGHVS, CDR2 FNYEAQ. Thawed PBMCs were FACS-sorted into unstimulated CD4+CD25+CD127- regulatory T cells, CD4+CD25- non-regulatory cells, CD4 and CD8 cells. TCRdb keeps only in-frame clones here, not all; method: immunoSEQ multiplex PCR. The sample lists 68,000 or so clones, around 84% occurring once. Study-wide results and limits: This study did not directly address biological reproducibility. Activated donor B cell expansion appeared to reveal the most relevant donor-specific TCRbeta repertoire.

The rearrangement uses TRBV7-6 and TRBJ2-3; D is possibly TRBD2 (5 bases). Sequencing was carried out using CD4+ T cells from blood. The receptor was isolated from a human donor in good health. The CDR3 here is CASSRSVFTDTQYF. CDR3 coding DNA: TGTGCCAGCAGCCGTAGCGTGTTCACAGATACGCAGTATTTT.